This T cell receptor (beta chain) was sequenced for a study of Ad26.COV2.S vaccination and SARS-CoV-2 variants. Study as a whole: Intramuscular Ad26.COV2.S doses were given once or twice, 56 days apart.

J was trimmed by 4 bases and V by 2 bases; bases with no gene match: 2. CDR3 length: 16 residues. CDR1 SGHNT and CDR2 YYREEE come from the germline V gene (reference sequence). As for treatment: about 20 received Ad26.COV2.S at low or high dose, single or two shots; about 5 received placebo; per-sample allocation not given. After the first vaccine or placebo injection, samples were drawn on day 63. Study-wide results and caveats: CD8+ and CD4+ T cells specific for spike reportedly responded with substantial breadth after vaccination. Analyses of TCR breadth and depth may have underestimated total T cell responses.

Using immunoSEQ multiplex PCR, the repertoire was profiled, and TCRdb retains in-frame clones only, with some absent. The sample includes about 410,000 clones, roughly 90% of them seen just once. For this clone: Its antigen is not known.

This sequence was found in a person between 18 and 65 years old who received the Ad26.COV2.S COVID-19 vaccine or a placebo. The sample consisted of peripheral blood, taken in a trial of Ad26.COV2.S vaccine versus placebo. The rearrangement links TRBV5-4 to TRBJ2-4; 14 bases are shared with TRBD2. The DNA of the CDR3 is TGTGCCAGCAGCTTCGGACTAGCGGGGGGTAAAAACATTCAGTACTTC. The encoded protein is CASSFGLAGGKNIQYF.